What follows are 25 T cell receptor beta chains derived from one specimen sequenced in a study of CD8+CD57+ T cells in acquired aplastic anemia. It was genomic DNA that served as the template for profiling TCR beta VDJ and CDR3. TCRdb processed the reads anew with MiXCR; each CDR3 protein has one entry. This table holds around 180,000 distinct CDR3 sequences, approximately 48% found once. Sequencing involved patients with CD8+CD57+ cell expansion previously shown by flow cytometry. The source material was sorted CD4+, CD8+, or CD8+CD57+ T cells (not recorded which) from PBMCs. These receptors were collected from a human donor with aplastic anemia.

V and J are TRBV19 and TRBJ1-2; 9 nucleotides agree with TRBD1. V dropped 6 bases and J dropped 1; count of bases not matched to a gene: 3. CDR3 length equals 14 residues. Germline lookup yields CDR1 LNHDA and CDR2 SQIVND (reference sequence). The CDR3 nucleotides are TGTGCCAGTAGGACAGGGGGTGTTAACTATGGCTACACCTTC. Residues: CASRTGGVNYGYTF.

A word on this clonotype: The junction departs from the called germline gene at one end, perhaps through a read error. V is TRBV7-7 and J is TRBJ2-7; no reliable D call. CDR3 length: 14 residues. The germline gives CDR1 SSHAT, CDR2 FNYEAQ (reference sequence). The CDR3 here is CASSLVPNSYEQYF. DNA for the CDR3: TGTGCTAGCAGCTTAGTCCCCAACTCCTACGAGCAGTACTTC. Drawing the rest from reference TRBV7-7 and TRBJ2-7, the complete variable domain is GAGVSQSPRYKVTKRGQDVTLRCDPISSHATLYWYQQALGQGPEFLTYFNYEAQPDKSGLPSDRFSAERPEGSISTLTIQRTEQRDSAMYRCASSLVPNSYEQYFGPGTRLTVT.

V gene TRBV7-9 combines with J gene TRBJ2-3; weak D call: TRBD2 (5 bases). Germline V gene sequence: CDR1 SEHNR, CDR2 FQNEAQ (reference sequence). The CDR3 is 11 amino acids. Trimming cost V 4 bases and J 9 bases, with 8 bases left between them. This CDR3 reads CASSSGGTQYF. The CDR3 DNA is TGTGCCAGCAGCTCTGGCGGGACGCAGTATTTT.

This chain connects TRBV29-1 to TRBJ2-5; TRBD2 aligns across 10 bases. CDR1 and CDR2 from the germline V gene are SQVTM and ANQGSEA. This CDR3 is built from 17 residues. V shed 4 bases and J 2 bases; nucleotides not matched to a gene: 13. CDR3 DNA: TGCAGCGTTGGACGGGCGACGAGGACTAGCGGACAAGAGACCCAGTACTTC. Translation gives CSVGRATRTSGQETQYF.

This clonotype was seen more than once but under ten times. The genes are TRBV19 and TRBJ1-5; D remains unclear. Germline V gene data show CDR1 as LNHDA and CDR2 as SQIVND (reference sequence). V dropped 2 bases and J dropped 7 bases, with 12 bases sitting between them. The CDR3 runs to 14 residues. CDR3 DNA sequence: TGTGCCAGTAGTATAACCTCCCGGTCGCAGCCCCAGCATTTT. Its translation: CASSITSRSQPQHF.

This clonotype was seen many times. The J gene is TRBJ2-1, the V gene TRBV19, with 8 nucleotides matching TRBD1. With V trimmed by 10 bases and J by 10 bases, 9 bases remained unmatched. The CDR3 sequence is 12 residues long. CDR1 and CDR2 (germline): LNHDA, SQIVND (reference sequence). CDR3 in amino acids: CATKDRAEEQFF. DNA for the CDR3: TGTGCCACCAAGGACAGGGCCGAGGAGCAGTTCTTC.

The chain uses TRBV20-1 and TRBJ2-7; D may be TRBD2 (5 bases). This CDR3 is built from 12 residues. The germline CDR1 and CDR2 sequences are DFQATT and SNEGSKA (reference sequence). In DNA, the CDR3 is TGCAGCGCCCCCGGCCCCGGGATGGAGCAGTACTTC. It codes for CSAPGPGMEQYF.

This clonotype was detected ten times or more. The gene calls are TRBV6-1 and TRBJ2-5; TRBD2 might be the D (6 bases). V gave up 6 bases and J gave up 2 bases, with 10 bases separating them. This CDR3 has 13 amino acids. Germline V gene lookup returns CDR1 MNHNS and CDR2 SASEGT. The CDR3 is CASRRLVQETQYF. In DNA form, the CDR3 reads TGTGCCAGCAGAAGACTAGTACAAGAGACCCAGTACTTC.

The chain has TRBV11-2 and TRBJ2-1, with 8 bases fitting TRBD2. Per the germline V gene, CDR1 is SGHAT and CDR2 is FQNNGV. CDR3 size: 16 residues. V was pared by 5 bases and J by 2 bases, with 8 bases of the junction left unmatched. The CDR3 bases are TGTGCCAGCAGCCTCAGCGGGGGCCCCGCCTACAATGAGCAGTTCTTC. Its translation is CASSLSGGPAYNEQFF.

The V gene is TRBV20-1, the J gene TRBJ1-2, with a tentative D call TRBD1 (5 bases). CDR1 is DFQATT, CDR2 SNEGSKA, per germline (reference sequence). CDR3 size: 18 residues. Trimming removed 0 bases at V and 8 bases at J, with 28 bases between. The DNA for the CDR3 is TGCAGTGCTAGAGATGTAGGACGAGGGGCCACCTATTTGGAGGGCTACACCTTC. Translation: CSARDVGRGATYLEGYTF.

The chain joins TRBV10-3 to TRBJ1-5; no clear D gene. Germline-derived CDR1 and CDR2 are ENHRY and SYGVKD. The CDR3 is made up of 14 amino acids. Trimming removed 2 bases at V and 0 bases at J, with 5 bases between. In nucleotides, the CDR3 is TGTGCCATCAGTGAGGTGGGTAGCAATCAGCCCCAGCATTTT. Its protein is CAISEVGSNQPQHF.

This clonotype was seen many times. The chain uses TRBV7-6 and TRBJ2-2, with D possibly called TRBD1 or TRBD2 (5 bases each). CDR1 and CDR2 from the germline V gene are SGHVS and FNYEAQ. This CDR3 is 18 amino acids long. The V end was cut by 1 base, the J end by 3 bases, with 18 bases between. CDR3 in amino acids: CASSLVYSGKGYTGELFF. The CDR3 DNA reads as TGTGCCAGCAGCTTAGTGTACAGCGGAAAGGGGTACACCGGGGAGCTGTTTTTT. Filled out from reference TRBV7-6 and TRBJ2-2, the complete variable domain reads GAGVSQSPRYKVTKRGQDVALRCDPISGHVSLYWYRQALGQGPEFLTYFNYEAQQDKSGLPNDRFSAERPEGSISTLTIQRTEQRDSAMYRCASSLVYSGKGYTGELFFGEGSRLTVL.

The rearrangement uses TRBV6-2 or TRBV6-3 and TRBJ2-5; D call uncertain. V lost 5 bases, J lost 5 bases, and 15 bases lay in between. This CDR3 region has 14 residues. Germline V gene lookup returns CDR1 MNHEY and CDR2 SVGEGT. CDR3 DNA: TGTGCCAGCAGTACCCCCTTGTTCTCGGAGACCCAGTACTTC. Amino acid sequence: CASSTPLFSETQYF.

This clonotype was detected many times. The chain couples TRBV5-6 to TRBJ1-5; 9 nucleotides match TRBD1. This CDR3 spans 15 amino acids. J was trimmed by 4 bases and V by 1 base; bases with no gene match: 3. CDR1 is SGHDT and CDR2 is YYEEEE in the germline V gene. The CDR3 region is CASSLRDRANQPQHF. CDR3 nucleotides: TGTGCCAGCAGCTTGAGGGACAGGGCTAATCAGCCCCAGCATTTT.

The J gene is TRBJ2-3, the V gene TRBV29-1, with TRBD2 identical over 9 bases. V dropped 4 bases and J dropped 7; count of bases not matched to a gene: 9. Germline loops: CDR1 SQVTM, CDR2 ANQGSEA. CDR3 length: 14 residues. CDR3 bases: TGCAGCGTTGTGGCTAGCGGGATAGGGAATACGCAGTATTTT. It encodes CSVVASGIGNTQYF.

As to this clonotype: This may arise from a read error, as a much more abundant clone is one base away. The gene calls are TRBV5-1 and TRBJ1-2; D gene unclear. Trimming removed 5 bases at V and 6 bases at J, with 17 bases between. The CDR3 runs 14 residues. Looked up from germline, CDR1 is SGHRS and CDR2 is YFSETQ. CDR3 region: CASSEGTEPNGYTF. CDR3 bases: TGCGCCAGCAGTGAGGGAACAGAGCCCAATGGCTACACCTTC.

The gene calls are TRBV19 and TRBJ1-5; D gene unclear. The CDR3 consists of 14 residues. CDR1 is LNHDA, CDR2 SQIVND, per germline (reference sequence). V lost 4 bases and J lost 8, with 15 bases in between. The CDR3 DNA sequence: TGTGCCAGTAGTAGGTCGCTTAACGCGGAGCCCCAGCATTTT. It specifies CASSRSLNAEPQHF.

The genes are TRBV9 and TRBJ1-1, with D perhaps TRBD1 (5 bases). V was clipped by 5 bases and J by 6 bases, with 8 bases between them. This CDR3 is 11 amino acids long. Per the germline V gene, CDR1 is SGDLS and CDR2 is YYNGEE. The CDR3 spells CASSTGPEAFF. The CDR3 region has the DNA TGTGCCAGCAGTACAGGCCCTGAAGCTTTCTTT.

This clonotype was found many times. The chain's CDR3 is CSARNRYNEQFF. The CDR3 DNA reads as TGCAGTGCTAGAAACAGATACAATGAGCAGTTCTTC. The rearrangement links TRBV20-1 to TRBJ2-1; D ambiguous. CDR1 is DFQATT and CDR2 is SNEGSKA in the germline V gene (reference sequence). V lost 2 bases, J lost 4 bases, and 6 bases lay in between. The CDR3 spans 12 residues.

This clonotype was detected ten times or more. The chain is built from TRBV20-1 and TRBJ1-5; weak D call: TRBD1 (5 bases). The CDR3 is 15 amino acids. Between the trimmed V and J ends, which lost 3 bases and 2 bases, there was a span of 14 bases. Germline values: CDR1 DFQATT, CDR2 SNEGSKA (reference sequence). The CDR3 nucleotides read TGCAGTGCTAGGTATGGTCTCAGGGGCAATCAGCCCCAGCATTTT. Translation gives CSARYGLRGNQPQHF.

V is TRBV20-1 and J is TRBJ2-2, with a possible D match to TRBD2 (6 bases). The germline V and J ends were trimmed by 5 bases and 1 base, with 11 bases remaining between them. Germline V gene data show CDR1 as DFQATT and CDR2 as SNEGSKA (reference sequence). This CDR3 is 14 amino acids long. The CDR3: CSAPGTLNTGELFF. The CDR3, as DNA: TGCAGTGCTCCCGGGACTCTGAACACCGGGGAGCTGTTTTTT.

There are many counts of this clonotype. The chain employs TRBV5-1 and TRBJ1-6, with 7 nucleotides matching TRBD1. The germline V gene has CDR1 SGHRS and CDR2 YFSETQ. CDR3 length: 17 residues. The trim removed 4 bases at V and 7 bases at J, leaving 14 bases unmatched. The CDR3 sequence is CASSLLVQGGENSPLHF. In DNA, the CDR3 is TGCGCCAGCAGCCTACTCGTTCAAGGGGGCGAAAATTCACCCCTCCACTTT.

This clonotype was counted at least ten times. The chain joins TRBV4-1 to TRBJ2-7; no clear D gene. Trimming took off 0 bases at V and 4 bases at J, with 13 bases between the two ends. The germline CDR1 and CDR2 sequences are MGHRA and YSYEKL. The CDR3 consists of 15 residues. The CDR3 spells CASSQDSRALYEQYF. The CDR3 region has the DNA TGCGCCAGCAGCCAAGATAGTCGGGCCCTATACGAGCAGTACTTC.

At least ten counts were recorded for this clonotype. This chain connects TRBV20-1 to TRBJ1-4; 9 bases agree with TRBD1. The CDR3 sequence is 14 residues long. The junction had 5 bases not matched to a gene; V was cut back by 2 bases and J by 7 bases. Germline V gene sequence: CDR1 DFQATT, CDR2 SNEGSKA (reference sequence). DNA for the CDR3: TGCAGTGCTAGAAGACAGGGGGTGGTTGAAAAACTGTTTTTT. It specifies CSARRQGVVEKLFF.

Points on this clonotype: The junction departs from the called germline gene at one end, perhaps through a read error. V gene TRBV7-3 combines with J gene TRBJ1-2; D is possibly TRBD1 (5 bases). Germline V lookup: CDR1 SGHTA, CDR2 FQGTGA. CDR3 length equals 12 residues. CDR3 DNA sequence: TGTGCCAGCAGTTTAACCAGGGAGGGCTACACCTTC. Amino acid sequence: CASSLTREGYTF.